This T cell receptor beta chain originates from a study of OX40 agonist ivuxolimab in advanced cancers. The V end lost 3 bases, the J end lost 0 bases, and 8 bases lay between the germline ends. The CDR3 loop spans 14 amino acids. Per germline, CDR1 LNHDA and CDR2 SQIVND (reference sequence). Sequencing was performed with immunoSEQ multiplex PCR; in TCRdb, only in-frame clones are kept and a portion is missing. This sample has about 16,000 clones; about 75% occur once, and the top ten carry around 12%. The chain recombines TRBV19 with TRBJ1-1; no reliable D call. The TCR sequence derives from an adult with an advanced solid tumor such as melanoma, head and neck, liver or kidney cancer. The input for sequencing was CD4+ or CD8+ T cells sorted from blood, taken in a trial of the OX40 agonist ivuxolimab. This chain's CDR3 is CASSMVGLNTEAFF. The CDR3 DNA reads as TGTGCCAGTAGTATGGTTGGGTTGAACACTGAAGCTTTCTTT.